The clone carrying this TCR beta chain was observed a few times. This record comes from a study of blood T cell repertoires in COVID-19. This CDR3 contains 15 residues. Trimming took 7 bases from V and 2 from J, leaving 19 bases between them. Germline CDR1 SGHDT, CDR2 YYEEEE. Sequenced by immunoSEQ multiplex PCR; TCRdb stores in-frame clones only, minus some. The table records approximately 130,000 clones, around four fifths of them present only once. V is TRBV5-6 and J is TRBJ2-7; TRBD1 is a possible D gene (6 bases). This TCR derives from a man older than 75 with acute or convalescent COVID-19. Sequencing was done on a sample of peripheral blood. The CDR3: CASAGTGIKTYEQYF. The CDR3 coding sequence is TGTGCCAGCGCCGGCACAGGGATAAAAACCTACGAGCAGTACTTC.